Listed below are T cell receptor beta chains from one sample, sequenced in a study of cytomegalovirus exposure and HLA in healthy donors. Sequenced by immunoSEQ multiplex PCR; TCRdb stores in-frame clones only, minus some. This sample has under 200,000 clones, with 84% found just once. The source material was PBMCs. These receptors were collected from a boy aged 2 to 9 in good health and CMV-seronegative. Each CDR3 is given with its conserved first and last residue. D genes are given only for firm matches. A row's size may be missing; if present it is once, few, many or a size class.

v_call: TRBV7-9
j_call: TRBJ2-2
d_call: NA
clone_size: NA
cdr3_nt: TGTGCCAGCAGCTTAGACCTCCCAGGGGAGTACACCGGGGAGCTGTTTTTT
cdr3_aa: CASSLDLPGEYTGELFF

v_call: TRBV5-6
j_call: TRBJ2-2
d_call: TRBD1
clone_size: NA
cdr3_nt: TGTGCCAGCAGCTTGGACAGGGGGCGGGACACCGGGGAGCTGTTTTTT
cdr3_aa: CASSLDRGRDTGELFF

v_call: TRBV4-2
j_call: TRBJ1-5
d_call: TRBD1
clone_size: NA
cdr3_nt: TGTGCCAGCAGCCAAGGGGATCTAACACAGGGGGTTAGTGATCAGCCCCAGCATTTT
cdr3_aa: CASSQGDLTQGVSDQPQHF

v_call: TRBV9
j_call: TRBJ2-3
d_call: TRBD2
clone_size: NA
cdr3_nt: TGTGCCAGCAGCCCCTCAGCGGGAAACACAGATACGCAGTATTTT
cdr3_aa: CASSPSAGNTDTQYF

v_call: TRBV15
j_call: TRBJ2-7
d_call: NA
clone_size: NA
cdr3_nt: TGTGCCACCAGCAGAGAGTCACACCCACGTTACGAGCAGTACTTC
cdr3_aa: CATSRESHPRYEQYF

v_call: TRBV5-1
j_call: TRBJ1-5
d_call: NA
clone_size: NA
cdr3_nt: TGCGCCAGCAGCTTGGATGGACAGCCCAATCAGCCCCAGCATTTT
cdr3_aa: CASSLDGQPNQPQHF

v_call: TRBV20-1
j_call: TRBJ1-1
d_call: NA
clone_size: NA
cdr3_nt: TGCAGTTCCCGGGGGGCGAATGAAGCTTTCTTT
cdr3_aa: CSSRGANEAFF

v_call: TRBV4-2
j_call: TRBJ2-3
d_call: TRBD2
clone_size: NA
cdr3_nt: TGTGCCAGCAGCCAAGGATCTACTAGCGGCGACCAAGATACGCAGTATTTT
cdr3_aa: CASSQGSTSGDQDTQYF

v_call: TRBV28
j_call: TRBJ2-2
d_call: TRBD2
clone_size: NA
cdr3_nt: TGTGCCAGCAGTTCCGGGACTAGCGTAGTTAACACCGGGGAGCTGTTTTTT
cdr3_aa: CASSSGTSVVNTGELFF

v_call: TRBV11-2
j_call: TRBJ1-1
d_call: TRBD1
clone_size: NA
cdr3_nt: TGTGCCAGCAGCGTCGCAGGGGGCCCTGAAGCTTTCTTT
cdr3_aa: CASSVAGGPEAFF

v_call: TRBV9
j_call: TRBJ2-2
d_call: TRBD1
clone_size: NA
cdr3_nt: TGTGCCAGCAGCCCAGACAGGGGGCGTGACACCGGGGAGCTGTTTTTT
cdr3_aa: CASSPDRGRDTGELFF

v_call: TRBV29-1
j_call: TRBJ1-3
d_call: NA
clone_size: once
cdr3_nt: TGCAGCGTTGAAGATAACCAAAGATCCAGCTCTGGAAACACCATATATTTT
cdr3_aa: CSVEDNQRSSSGNTIYF

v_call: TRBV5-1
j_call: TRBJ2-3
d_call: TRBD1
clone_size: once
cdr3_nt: TGCGCCAGCAGCTTGGCCGGACAGGGATCAGCAGATACGCAGTATTTT
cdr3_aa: CASSLAGQGSADTQYF

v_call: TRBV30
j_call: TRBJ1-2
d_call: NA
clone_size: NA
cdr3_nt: TGTGCCTGGATCCCACAGGTTACGATCTATGGCTACACCTTC
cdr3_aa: CAWIPQVTIYGYTF

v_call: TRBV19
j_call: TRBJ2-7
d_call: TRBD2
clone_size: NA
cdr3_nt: TGTGCCAGTAGTATAGCCAGCGGGAACTACGAGCAGTACTTC
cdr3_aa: CASSIASGNYEQYF

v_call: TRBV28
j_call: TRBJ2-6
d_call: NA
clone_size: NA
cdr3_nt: TGTGCCGAGGCTGGTTCCGGGGCCAACGTCCTGACTTTC
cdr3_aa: CAEAGSGANVLTF

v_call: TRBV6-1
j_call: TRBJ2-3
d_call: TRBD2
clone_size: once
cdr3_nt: TGTGCCAGCAGTGTCGGGACTAGAGAAGATACGCAGTATTTT
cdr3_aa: CASSVGTREDTQYF

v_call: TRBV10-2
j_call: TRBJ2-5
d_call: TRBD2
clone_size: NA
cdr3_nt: TGCGCCAGCAGTGAGTTCGGACTAGCGGGAGAGGATGAGACCCAGTACTTC
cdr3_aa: CASSEFGLAGEDETQYF

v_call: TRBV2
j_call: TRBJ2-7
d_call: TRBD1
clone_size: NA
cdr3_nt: TGTGCCAGCAGTGAGGGGGACAGGGACCACGAGCAGTACTTC
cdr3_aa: CASSEGDRDHEQYF

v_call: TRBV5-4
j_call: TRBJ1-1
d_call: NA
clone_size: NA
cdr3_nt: TGTGCCAGCAGCTTGGGGCCTTTAGGACTGGATACTGAAGCTTTCTTT
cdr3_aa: CASSLGPLGLDTEAFF

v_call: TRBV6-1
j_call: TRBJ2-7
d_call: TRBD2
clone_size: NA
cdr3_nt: TGTGCCAGCAGTGAACCCAGCGGGAGGCCCGGCTACGAGCAGTACTTC
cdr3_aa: CASSEPSGRPGYEQYF

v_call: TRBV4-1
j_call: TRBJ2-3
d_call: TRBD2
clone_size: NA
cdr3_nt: TGCGCCAGCAGCCTCCCCGGACTAGCGGGAGATCCCGCAGATACGCAGTATTTT
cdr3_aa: CASSLPGLAGDPADTQYF

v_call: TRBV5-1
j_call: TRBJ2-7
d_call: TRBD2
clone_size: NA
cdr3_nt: TGCGCCAGCAGCTTAGGACTAGCAGTTTACGAGCAGTACTTC
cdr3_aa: CASSLGLAVYEQYF

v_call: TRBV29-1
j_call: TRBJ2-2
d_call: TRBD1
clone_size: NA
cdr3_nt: TGCAGCGTTGGAGGGACAGCCCGATTCGGGGAGCTGTTTTTT
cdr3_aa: CSVGGTARFGELFF

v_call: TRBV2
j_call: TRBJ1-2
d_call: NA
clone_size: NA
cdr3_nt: TGTGCCAGCACACAGGTTAACTATGGCTACACCTTC
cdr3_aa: CASTQVNYGYTF

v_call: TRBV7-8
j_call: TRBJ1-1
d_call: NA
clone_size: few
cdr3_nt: TGTGCCAGCAGCTTATTTCCCGGGAACACTGAAGCTTTCTTT
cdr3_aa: CASSLFPGNTEAFF

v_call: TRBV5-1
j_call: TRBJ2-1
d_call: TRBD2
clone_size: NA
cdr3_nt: TGCGCCAGCTCCTCATCGGCTAGCGGGAGGGCCAATGAGCAGTTCTTC
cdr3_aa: CASSSSASGRANEQFF

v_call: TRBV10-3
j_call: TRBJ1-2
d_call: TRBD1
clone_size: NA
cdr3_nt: TGTGCCATCAGTATGACAGGGTGGGAAGGCTACACCTTC
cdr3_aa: CAISMTGWEGYTF

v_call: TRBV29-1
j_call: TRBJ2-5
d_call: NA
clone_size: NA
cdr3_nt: TGCAGCGTTGCCCCTAGGAGGGATGGAGAGACCCAGTACTTC
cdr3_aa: CSVAPRRDGETQYF

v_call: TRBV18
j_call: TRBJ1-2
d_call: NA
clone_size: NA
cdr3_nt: TGTGCCAGCTCACCGGGGGGTCTTCACTATGGCTACACCTTC
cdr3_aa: CASSPGGLHYGYTF

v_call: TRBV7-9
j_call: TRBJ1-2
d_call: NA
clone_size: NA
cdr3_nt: TGTGCCAGCAGCACGGGACAAGGGATTCGAAACTATGTCTACACCTTC
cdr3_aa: CASSTGQGIRNYVYTF

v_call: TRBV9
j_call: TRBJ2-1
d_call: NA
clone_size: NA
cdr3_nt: TGTGCCAGCAGCCCCGCTGGAGGGAGGAAGGACAATGAGCAGTTCTTC
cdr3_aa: CASSPAGGRKDNEQFF

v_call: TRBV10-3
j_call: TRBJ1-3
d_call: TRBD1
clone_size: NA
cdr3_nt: TGTGCCATCAGTGAGTTCCAGGGGGGCTCTGGAAACACCATATATTTT
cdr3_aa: CAISEFQGGSGNTIYF

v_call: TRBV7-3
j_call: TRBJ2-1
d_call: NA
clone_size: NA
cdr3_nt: TGTGCCAGCAGCTTCTCGCAGGGCTCCTACAATGAGCAGTTCTTC
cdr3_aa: CASSFSQGSYNEQFF

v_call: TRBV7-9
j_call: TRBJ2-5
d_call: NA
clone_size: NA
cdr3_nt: TGTGCCAGCAGCTTAGGCCTACAAGAGACCCAGTACTTC
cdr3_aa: CASSLGLQETQYF

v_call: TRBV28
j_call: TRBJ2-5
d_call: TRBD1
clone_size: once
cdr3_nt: TGTGCCAGCAGTCTGATCGGGACAGGGAGACAAGAGACCCAGTACTTC
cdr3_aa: CASSLIGTGRQETQYF

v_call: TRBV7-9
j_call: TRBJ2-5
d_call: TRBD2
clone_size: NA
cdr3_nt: TGTGCCAGCAGCTTTCAATTAGCGGGAGGGCCGTACCAAGAGACCCAGTACTTC
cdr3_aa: CASSFQLAGGPYQETQYF

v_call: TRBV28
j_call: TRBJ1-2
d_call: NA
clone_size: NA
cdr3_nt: TGTGCCAGCAGTTCCTTGTCTGAGGGCTACACCTTC
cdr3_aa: CASSSLSEGYTF

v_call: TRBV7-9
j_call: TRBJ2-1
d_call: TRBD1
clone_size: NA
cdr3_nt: TGTGCCAGCAGCTTAGGGGACAGAGCGAAGTTCTTC
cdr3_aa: CASSLGDRAKFF

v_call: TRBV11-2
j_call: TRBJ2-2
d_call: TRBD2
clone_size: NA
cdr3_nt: TGTGCCAGCAGCTGGAGACTAGCGAGGTTGGACACCGGGGAGCTGTTTTTT
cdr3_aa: CASSWRLARLDTGELFF

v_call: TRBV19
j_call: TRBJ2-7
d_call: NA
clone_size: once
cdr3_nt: TGTGCCAGTAGTACCACATCAGGGTCTGTGGTGAGCGAGCAGTACTTC
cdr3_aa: CASSTTSGSVVSEQYF

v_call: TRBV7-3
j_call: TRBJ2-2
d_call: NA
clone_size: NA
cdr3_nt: TGTGCCAGCAGCCTAAACACCGGGGAGCTGTTTTTT
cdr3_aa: CASSLNTGELFF

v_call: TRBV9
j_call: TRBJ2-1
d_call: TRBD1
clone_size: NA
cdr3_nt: TGTGCCAGCAGCCCCCGGACAGGGGGTATCTACAATGAGCAGTTCTTC
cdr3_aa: CASSPRTGGIYNEQFF

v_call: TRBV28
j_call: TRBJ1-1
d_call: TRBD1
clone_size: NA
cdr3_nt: TGTGCCAGCAGTTCGATAGGGGGCACGTTCGGCGGGGCTTTCTTT
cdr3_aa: CASSSIGGTFGGAFF

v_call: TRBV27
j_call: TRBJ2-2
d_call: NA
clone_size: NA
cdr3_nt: TGTGCCAGCAGTTTATTCATCCCCGGGGAGCTGTTTTTT
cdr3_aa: CASSLFIPGELFF

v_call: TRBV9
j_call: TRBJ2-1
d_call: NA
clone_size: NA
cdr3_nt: TGTGCCAGCAGCATGGGGGGAGGATCCTACAATGAGCAGTTCTTC
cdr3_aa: CASSMGGGSYNEQFF

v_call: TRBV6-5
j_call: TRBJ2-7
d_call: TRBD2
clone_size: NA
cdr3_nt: TGTGCCAGCAGTTTAGCGGGAGGCTCCTACGAGCAGTACTTC
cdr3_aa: CASSLAGGSYEQYF

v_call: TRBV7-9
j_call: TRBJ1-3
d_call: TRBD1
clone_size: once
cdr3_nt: TGTGCCAGCAGCACGACAGGGGGTAGTCCCACCATATATTTT
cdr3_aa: CASSTTGGSPTIYF

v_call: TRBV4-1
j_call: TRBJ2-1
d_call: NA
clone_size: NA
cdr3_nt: TGCGCCAGCAGCCAAGATGGTGCGCACAATGAGCAGTTCTTC
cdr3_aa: CASSQDGAHNEQFF

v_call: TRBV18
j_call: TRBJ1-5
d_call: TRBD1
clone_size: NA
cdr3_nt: TGTGCCAGCTCACCCCAGGGACAGGGGGCTGGCAATCAGCCCCAGCATTTT
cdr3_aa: CASSPQGQGAGNQPQHF

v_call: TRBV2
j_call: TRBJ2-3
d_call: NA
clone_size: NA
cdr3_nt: TGTGCCAGCAGTCAATCTCAGGGTCCAATTAACTTTAGCACAGATACGCAGTATTTT
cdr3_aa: CASSQSQGPINFSTDTQYF

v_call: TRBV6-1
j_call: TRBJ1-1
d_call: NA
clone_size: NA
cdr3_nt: TGTGCCAGCAGTGAAGCGGGGGCTGCCGGAGAAGCTTTCTTT
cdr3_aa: CASSEAGAAGEAFF

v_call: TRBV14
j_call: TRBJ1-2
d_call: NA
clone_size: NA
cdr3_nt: TGTGCCAGCAGCCTTACGCTGACAGGTTTTGGCTATGGCTACACCTTC
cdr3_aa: CASSLTLTGFGYGYTF

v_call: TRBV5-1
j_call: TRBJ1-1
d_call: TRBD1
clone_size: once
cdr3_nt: TGCGCCAGCAGCTTGGCCGGGACAGGGGGCTTCGAGGACACTGAAGCTTTCTTT
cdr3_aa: CASSLAGTGGFEDTEAFF

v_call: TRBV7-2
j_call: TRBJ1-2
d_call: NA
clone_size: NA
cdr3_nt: TGTGCCAGCAGCTTATTGGGGCTTGGCTACACCTTC
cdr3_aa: CASSLLGLGYTF

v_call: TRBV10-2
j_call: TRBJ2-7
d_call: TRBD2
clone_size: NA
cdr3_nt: TGCGCCAGCAGCCAACGACTAGCGGGTATCCCCTACGAGCAGTACTTC
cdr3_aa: CASSQRLAGIPYEQYF

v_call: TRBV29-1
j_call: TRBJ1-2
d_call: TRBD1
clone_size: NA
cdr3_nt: TGCAGCGGGGGGGACAGGGACTATGGCTACACCTTC
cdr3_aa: CSGGDRDYGYTF

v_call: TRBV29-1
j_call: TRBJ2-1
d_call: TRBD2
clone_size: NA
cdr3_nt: TGCAGCGCCCACCTACCGGGACTAGATCTCGAGCAGTTCTTC
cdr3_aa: CSAHLPGLDLEQFF

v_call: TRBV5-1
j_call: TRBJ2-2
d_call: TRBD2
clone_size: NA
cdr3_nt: TGCGCCAGCAGCTTAGCGGGAGGCGGCACCGGGGAGCTGTTTTTT
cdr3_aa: CASSLAGGGTGELFF